This TCR beta chain is drawn from a study of identical twins. Study findings and constraints: A cross-sectional statistical analysis, not follow-up of the same donors, supported the conclusions. Compared with unrelated sharing, twin-shared out-of-frame alpha sequences had more low-probability sequences.

This CDR3 comprises 17 residues. V dropped 4 bases and J dropped 6; count of bases not matched to a gene: 15. Germline loops: CDR1 LGHNA, CDR2 YSLEER. MiXCR was run by TCRdb on the 5' RACE reads, yielding one entry per CDR3 protein. The data hold approximately 670,000 distinct CDR3 sequences, with roughly 6% observed a single time. This clonotype has at least ten counts. The antigen is unknown. The sequencing sample was made of naive T cells sorted from blood. This chain uses TRBV4-3 with TRBJ2-7; 10 nucleotides align to TRBD2. This TCR was recovered from a man aged 18-30 years in good health. The CDR3 here is CASSLEIAGTSVGEQYF. The CDR3 coding sequence is TGCGCCAGCAGCCTAGAAATTGCCGGGACTAGCGTTGGCGAGCAGTACTTC.